The clone carrying this TCR beta chain has a single count. The data were obtained in a study of cytomegalovirus exposure and HLA in healthy donors. The study ran its PCR with 60 Vbeta and 13 Jbeta primers. Sequencing was performed with immunoSEQ multiplex PCR; in TCRdb, only in-frame clones are kept and a portion is missing. The sample has some 160,000 clones; approximately 80% are singletons. The CDR3 is 13 amino acids. CDR1 is SGHTA, CDR2 FQGNSA, per germline. The junction had 5 bases not matched to a gene; V was cut back by 3 bases and J by 11 bases. The clonotype was recovered from a boy under 10 years old in good health and CMV-seronegative. The specimen was PBMCs. The chain is built from TRBV7-2 and TRBJ2-1; 9 positions match TRBD2. CDR3 nucleotides: TGTGCCAGCAGCTTCCGGACTAGCGATCAGCAGTTCTTC. This codes for CASSFRTSDQQFF.